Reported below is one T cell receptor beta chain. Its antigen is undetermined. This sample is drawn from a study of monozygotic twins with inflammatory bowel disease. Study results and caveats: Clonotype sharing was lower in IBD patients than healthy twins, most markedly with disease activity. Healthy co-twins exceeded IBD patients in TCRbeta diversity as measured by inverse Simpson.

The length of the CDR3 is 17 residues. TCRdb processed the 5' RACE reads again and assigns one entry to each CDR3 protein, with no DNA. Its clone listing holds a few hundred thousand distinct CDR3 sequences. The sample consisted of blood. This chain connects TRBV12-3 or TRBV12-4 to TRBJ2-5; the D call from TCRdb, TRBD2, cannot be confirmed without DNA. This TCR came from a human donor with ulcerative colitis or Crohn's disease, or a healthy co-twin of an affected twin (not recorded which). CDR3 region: CASSLVGDGKRKETQYF.